This TCR beta chain came from a study of identical twins. Unique molecular identifiers were present on the cDNA, which also gained a universal primer site by template switching. From the 5' RACE reads, TCRdb called clonotypes with MiXCR, one entry per CDR3 protein. The table records 150,000 or so distinct CDR3 sequences, roughly 3.2% of them present only once. General study points: In drawing conclusions, the study used cross-sectional statistical analysis and did not follow the same donors. Among monozygotic twins, out-of-frame TCR alpha sharing exceeded what models predicted.

This clonotype appeared many times. Its antigen is currently unknown. CDR1 LNHDA and CDR2 SQIVND come from the germline V gene (reference sequence). Trimming shortened V by 10 bases and J by 0 bases, and 12 bases separated the two germline ends. This CDR3 has 14 amino acids. In every case, the donor was a healthy Caucasian. The chain is built from TRBV19 and TRBJ2-2; D gene unclear. The receptor comes from a man aged 18 to 29 in good health. Sequenced: memory T cells sorted from blood. The DNA of the CDR3 is TGTGCCACAAGGGCGGCCCCGAACACCGGGGAGCTGTTTTTT. Amino acids: CATRAAPNTGELFF.